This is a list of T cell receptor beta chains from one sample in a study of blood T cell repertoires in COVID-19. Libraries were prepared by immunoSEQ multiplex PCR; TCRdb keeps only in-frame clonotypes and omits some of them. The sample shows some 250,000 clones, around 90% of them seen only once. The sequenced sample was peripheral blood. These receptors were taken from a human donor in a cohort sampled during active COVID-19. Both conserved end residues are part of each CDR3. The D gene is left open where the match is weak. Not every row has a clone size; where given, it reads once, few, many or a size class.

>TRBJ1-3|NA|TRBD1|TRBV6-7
CASSYRDRGTFGGNTIYF
TGTGCCAGCAGTTACCGGGACAGGGGGACTTTTGGTGGAAACACCATATATTTT
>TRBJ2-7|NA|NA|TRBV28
CASRPPGVTYEQYF
TGTGCCAGCAGACCTCCAGGGGTTACCTACGAGCAGTACTTC
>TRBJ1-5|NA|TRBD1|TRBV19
CASRQGNQPQHF
TGTGCCTCCCGACAGGGGAATCAGCCCCAGCATTTT
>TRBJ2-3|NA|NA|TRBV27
CASSWRQTDTQYF
TGTGCCAGCAGTTGGCGACAGACAGATACGCAGTATTTT
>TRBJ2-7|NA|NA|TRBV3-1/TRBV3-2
CASSQQASPSYEQYF
TGTGCCAGCAGCCAACAGGCCAGCCCCTCCTACGAGCAGTACTTC
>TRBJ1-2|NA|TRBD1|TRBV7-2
CASSFARDSYGYTF
TGTGCCAGCAGCTTTGCCCGGGACAGCTATGGCTACACCTTC
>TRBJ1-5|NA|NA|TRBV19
CASSMNRRPNQPQHF
TGTGCCAGTAGTATGAACAGGCGCCCAAATCAGCCCCAGCATTTT
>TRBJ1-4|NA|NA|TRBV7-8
CASSLLTGNEKLFF
TGTGCCAGCAGCTTATTGACGGGGAATGAAAAACTGTTTTTT
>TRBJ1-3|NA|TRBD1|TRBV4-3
CASSLAGTAGNTIYF
TGCGCCAGCAGCCTCGCCGGGACAGCTGGAAACACCATATATTTT
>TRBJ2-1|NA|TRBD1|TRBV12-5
CASGLVQGTEIEQFF
TGTGCTAGTGGTTTGGTACAAGGGACAGAGATTGAGCAGTTCTTC
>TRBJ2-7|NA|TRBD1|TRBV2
CASSMTGSIYEQYF
TGTGCCAGCAGTATGACAGGGAGCATCTACGAGCAGTACTTC
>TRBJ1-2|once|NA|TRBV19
CASSTQGYYGYTF
TGTGCCAGTAGTACCCAGGGCTACTATGGCTACACCTTC
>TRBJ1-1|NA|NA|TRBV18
CASSTVPLGTEAFF
TGTGCCAGCTCAACAGTGCCATTAGGTACTGAAGCTTTCTTT
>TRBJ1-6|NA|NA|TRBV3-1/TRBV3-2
CASAMGGNSPLHF
TGTGCCAGCGCAATGGGGGGGAATTCACCCCTCCACTTT
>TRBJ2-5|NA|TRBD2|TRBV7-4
CASSYGLAGSPQETQYF
TGTGCCAGCAGTTATGGACTAGCGGGTTCGCCCCAAGAGACCCAGTACTTC
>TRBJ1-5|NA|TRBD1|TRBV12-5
CASGLVPGQGRGQPQHF
TGTGCTAGTGGTTTGGTCCCCGGACAGGGTAGGGGCCAGCCCCAGCATTTT
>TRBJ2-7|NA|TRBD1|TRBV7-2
CASSPDRALSYEQYF
TGTGCCAGCAGCCCCGACAGGGCACTCTCCTACGAGCAGTACTTC
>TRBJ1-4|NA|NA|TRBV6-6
CASSYSAGIEKLFF
TGTGCCAGCAGTTACTCGGCAGGGATCGAAAAACTGTTTTTT
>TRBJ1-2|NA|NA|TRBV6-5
CASSYSEGGGYTF
TGTGCCAGCAGTTACTCGGAGGGAGGAGGCTACACCTTC
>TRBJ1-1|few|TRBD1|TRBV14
CASSQGFTGTGGPEAFF
TGTGCCAGCAGCCAAGGATTTACCGGGACAGGGGGCCCAGAAGCTTTCTTT
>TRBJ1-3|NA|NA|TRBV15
CATSRRRGEKAGNTIYF
TGTGCCACCAGCAGACGAAGGGGCGAAAAAGCTGGAAACACCATATATTTT
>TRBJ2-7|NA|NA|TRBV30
CAWSSVMGLSSYEQYF
TGTGCCTGGAGCTCCGTAATGGGACTGAGCTCCTACGAGCAGTACTTC
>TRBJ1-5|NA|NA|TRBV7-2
CASSPAGGGNQPQHF
TGTGCCAGCAGCCCCGCCGGGGGTGGCAATCAGCCCCAGCATTTT
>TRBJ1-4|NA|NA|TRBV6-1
CASSEGGPNEKLFF
TGTGCCAGCAGTGAAGGGGGGCCTAATGAAAAACTGTTTTTT
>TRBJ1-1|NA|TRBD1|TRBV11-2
CASSLGSGTGGYTEAFF
TGTGCCAGCAGCTTAGGTTCCGGGACAGGGGGTTACACTGAAGCTTTCTTT
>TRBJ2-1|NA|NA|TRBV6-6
CASRISGRGDEQFF
TGTGCCAGCAGGATCTCAGGAAGGGGTGATGAGCAGTTCTTC
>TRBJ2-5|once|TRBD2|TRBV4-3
CASSQDSTSGGTQYF
TGCGCCAGCAGCCAAGATTCGACTAGCGGGGGAACCCAGTACTTC
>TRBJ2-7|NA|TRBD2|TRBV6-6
CASSYDVIAGLYEQYF
TGTGCCAGCAGTTACGACGTAATAGCGGGACTATACGAGCAGTACTTC
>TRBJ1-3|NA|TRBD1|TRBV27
CASSFRGQGAIGGIGNTIYF
TGTGCCAGCAGTTTCAGAGGACAGGGGGCGATTGGAGGTATTGGAAACACCATATATTTT
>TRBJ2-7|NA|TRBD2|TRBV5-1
CASSVAGGPGSYEQYF
TGCGCCAGCAGTGTAGCGGGAGGGCCTGGCTCCTACGAGCAGTACTTC
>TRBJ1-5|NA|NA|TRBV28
CASSDIRGSNQPQHF
TGTGCCAGCAGTGATATCAGGGGTAGCAATCAGCCCCAGCATTTT
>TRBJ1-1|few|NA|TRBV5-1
CASSLVGDKAFF
TGCGCCAGCAGCTTGGTCGGGGATAAAGCTTTCTTT
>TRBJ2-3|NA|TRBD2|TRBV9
CASSGGLAGVTDTQYF
TGTGCCAGCAGCGGCGGACTAGCGGGAGTAACAGATACGCAGTATTTT
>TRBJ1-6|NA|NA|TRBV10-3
CAISSRGETSPLHF
TGTGCCATCAGTTCCAGAGGTGAAACTTCACCCCTCCACTTT
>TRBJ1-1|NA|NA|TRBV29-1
CSVGHGQNTEAFF
TGCAGCGTAGGACACGGGCAGAACACTGAAGCTTTCTTT
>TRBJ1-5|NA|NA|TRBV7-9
CASSLGSLKYSNQPQHF
TGTGCCAGCAGCTTGGGCAGTCTAAAATATAGCAATCAGCCCCAGCATTTT
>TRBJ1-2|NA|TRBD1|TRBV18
CASSPGQPIFNYGYTF
TGTGCCAGCTCACCGGGACAGCCAATTTTTAACTATGGCTACACCTTC
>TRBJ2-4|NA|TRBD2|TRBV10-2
CASSESSGGARWDIQYF
TGCGCCAGCAGTGAGAGTAGCGGGGGGGCCCGATGGGACATTCAGTACTTC
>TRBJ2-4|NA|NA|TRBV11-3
CASSLSAGGPKNIQYF
TGTGCCAGCAGCTTATCGGCCGGGGGGCCCAAAAACATTCAGTACTTC
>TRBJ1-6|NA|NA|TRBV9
CASSGPTAPLHF
TGTGCCAGCAGCGGCCCCACGGCACCCCTCCACTTT
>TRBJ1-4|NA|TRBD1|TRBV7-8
CASSLAQGDEKLFF
TGTGCCAGCAGCTTAGCGCAGGGGGATGAAAAACTGTTTTTT
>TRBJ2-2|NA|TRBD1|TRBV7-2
CASRERGRRTGELFF
TGTGCCAGCCGAGAAAGGGGGCGGAGGACCGGGGAGCTGTTTTTT
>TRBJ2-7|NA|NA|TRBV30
CAWNRGGPSYEQYF
TGTGCCTGGAACCGCGGGGGCCCCTCCTACGAGCAGTACTTC
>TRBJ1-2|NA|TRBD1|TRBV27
CASSYDRANFYGYTF
TGTGCCAGTTCCTACGACAGGGCCAATTTCTATGGCTACACCTTC
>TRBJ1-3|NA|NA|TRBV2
CARSFAGSSGNTIYF
TGTGCCAGATCCTTCGCGGGGAGCTCTGGAAACACCATATATTTT
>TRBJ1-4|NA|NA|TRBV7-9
CASGRSLTNEKLFF
TGTGCCAGCGGAAGGAGCCTGACTAATGAAAAACTGTTTTTT
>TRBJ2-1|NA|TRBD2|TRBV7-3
CASSLRSGGHNEQFF
TGTGCCAGCAGCTTAAGGTCGGGAGGGCACAATGAGCAGTTCTTC
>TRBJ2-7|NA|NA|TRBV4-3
CASSHYGSPYEQYF
TGCGCCAGCAGCCATTACGGGTCCCCCTACGAGCAGTACTTC
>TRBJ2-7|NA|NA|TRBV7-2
CASSPWGAGAPYEQYF
TGTGCCAGCAGCCCCTGGGGGGCGGGGGCCCCATACGAGCAGTACTTC